This is a list of T cell receptor beta chains from one sample in a study of technical replicates of blood from a few donors. Produced via immunoSEQ multiplex PCR; TCRdb's table is partial and in-frame only. Among more than 90,000 clones listed, around 96% were seen once. Sequencing input: T cells isolated from PBMCs. All receptors derive from a human donor in good health. Both conserved end residues are part of each CDR3. A D gene is named only where the DNA matches it firmly. Expanded clones get a size class; other rows say once, few or many, or leave the size out.

cdr3_aa cdr3_nt clone_size j_call d_call v_call
CASSSQGASGNTEAFF TGTGCCAGCAGTTCACAGGGGGCGAGTGGGAACACTGAAGCTTTCTTT - TRBJ1-1 TRBD1 TRBV27
CAISEGQGLETQYF TGTGCCATCAGTGAAGGACAGGGGTTAGAGACCCAGTACTTC - TRBJ2-5 TRBD1 TRBV10-3
CASSPGTASYGYTF TGTGCCAGCAGTCCCGGGACAGCTTCATATGGCTACACCTTC - TRBJ1-2 TRBD1 TRBV6-1
CASTLQGIYEQYF TGTGCCAGCACGTTACAGGGCATCTACGAGCAGTACTTC - TRBJ2-7 - TRBV28
CASSQDRGPYEQYF TGCGCCAGCAGTCAGGACAGGGGCCCCTACGAGCAGTACTTC - TRBJ2-7 TRBD1 TRBV4-3
CATSRGDEGAGIQYF TGTGCCACCAGCAGAGGTGATGAGGGCGCGGGCATTCAGTACTTC - TRBJ2-4 - TRBV15
CASSFTRSNEQFF TGTGCCAGCAGTTTTACTCGCTCCAATGAGCAGTTCTTC - TRBJ2-1 - TRBV27
CASSKKGGGSSYNEQFF TGTGCCAGCAGCAAAAAGGGGGGAGGGAGCTCCTACAATGAGCAGTTCTTC - TRBJ2-1 - TRBV21-1
CASSLDVVGNTIYF TGTGCCAGCAGCTTAGACGTAGTTGGAAACACCATATATTTT - TRBJ1-3 - TRBV7-9
CASSLEFAEGGEQYF TGTGCCAGCAGCTTGGAATTCGCGGAGGGCGGAGAGCAGTACTTC - TRBJ2-7 - TRBV5-4
CAISEDEEGTGNTIYF TGTGCCATCAGTGAAGATGAGGAGGGGACTGGAAACACCATATATTTT - TRBJ1-3 - TRBV10-3
CASSLSGHSTDTQYF TGTGCCAGCAGCTTAAGCGGTCATAGCACAGATACGCAGTATTTT once TRBJ2-3 - TRBV7-6
CASSRGRSYEQYF TGCGCCAGCAGCCGCGGGAGAAGCTACGAGCAGTACTTC - TRBJ2-7 TRBD2 TRBV4-3
CASSVGGGTYEQYF TGTGCCAGCAGCGTTGGGGGAGGGACTTACGAGCAGTACTTC - TRBJ2-7 TRBD2 TRBV9
CASSYGGSLPYEQYF TGTGCCAGCAGTTACGGGGGGAGTCTTCCCTACGAGCAGTACTTC - TRBJ2-7 - TRBV6-6
CASDSGNTDTQYF TGTGCCAGCGATAGCGGGAACACAGATACGCAGTATTTT - TRBJ2-3 TRBD2 TRBV7-2
CASSPQGSGYTF TGTGCCAGCAGCCCACAGGGAAGTGGCTACACCTTC once TRBJ1-2 - TRBV7-2
CASSEFPSFSEAFF TGCGCCAGCAGTGAATTTCCCTCCTTTTCCGAAGCTTTCTTT - TRBJ1-1 - TRBV10-1
CASSLWASTYEQYF TGTGCCAGCAGCTTATGGGCCAGCACCTACGAGCAGTACTTC - TRBJ2-7 - TRBV11-2
CASSEYLGLLTYEQYF TGCGCCAGCAGTGAGTACTTGGGGCTTCTAACCTACGAGCAGTACTTC - TRBJ2-7 - TRBV10-2
CASSPGTAAFF TGTGCCAGCAGCCCTGGGACAGCGGCTTTCTTT once TRBJ1-1 TRBD1 TRBV16
CASRAHSPYGYTF TGTGCCAGCAGGGCGCACAGCCCCTATGGCTACACCTTC - TRBJ1-2 - TRBV27
CAISVGGYNEQFF TGTGCCATCAGTGTGGGGGGATACAATGAGCAGTTCTTC - TRBJ2-1 - TRBV10-3
CASSHDGGQARANEQFF TGTGCCAGCAGCCACGACGGCGGACAGGCCAGGGCCAATGAGCAGTTCTTC - TRBJ2-1 TRBD1 TRBV7-6
CASSPRVGDTEAFF TGTGCCAGCTCACCACGGGTAGGGGATACTGAAGCTTTCTTT - TRBJ1-1 - TRBV18
CASSSRADTQYF TGTGCCAGCAGCTCCAGGGCAGATACGCAGTATTTT - TRBJ2-3 - TRBV7-6
CASSITDSYEQYF TGTGCCAGTAGTATAACAGACTCCTACGAGCAGTACTTC - TRBJ2-7 - TRBV19
CAINGPIAGGPGLETQYF TGTGCCATCAATGGACCCATAGCGGGAGGGCCCGGTTTGGAGACCCAGTACTTC few TRBJ2-5 TRBD2 TRBV10-3
CSIAGGPYTQYF TGCAGCATAGCGGGAGGGCCGTATACGCAGTATTTT - TRBJ2-3 TRBD2 TRBV29-1
CASSASGVYEQYF TGCGCCAGCAGCGCTAGCGGGGTCTACGAGCAGTACTTC - TRBJ2-7 TRBD2 TRBV4-1
CASSLDGSSVGEQYF TGTGCCAGCAGCTTAGATGGTAGCAGCGTGGGTGAGCAGTACTTC - TRBJ2-7 - TRBV11-2
CASSEAAGYSNQPQHF TGTGCCAGCAGTGAAGCTGCAGGGTATAGCAATCAGCCCCAGCATTTT - TRBJ1-5 - TRBV6-1
CASSAVDSLYNEQFF TGTGCCAGCAGCGCCGTGGACAGTCTCTACAATGAGCAGTTCTTC - TRBJ2-1 - TRBV9
CSVGQNPFYEQYF TGCAGCGTTGGACAGAACCCTTTCTACGAGCAGTACTTC - TRBJ2-7 - TRBV29-1
CASSLVSGPTDTQYF TGTGCCAGCAGCTTAGTCTCAGGCCCGACAGATACGCAGTATTTT few TRBJ2-3 - TRBV7-3
CSVEGPAGELFF TGCAGCGTTGAAGGGCCCGCCGGGGAGCTGTTTTTT - TRBJ2-2 - TRBV29-1
CATVGEVLTGELFF TGTGCCACCGTCGGGGAGGTACTCACCGGGGAGCTGTTTTTT - TRBJ2-2 - TRBV2
CASSDRGQPSYGYTF TGTGCCAGCAGTGACAGGGGGCAGCCAAGTTATGGCTACACCTTC - TRBJ1-2 TRBD1 TRBV25-1
CASSLPGLAVTGELFF TGTGCCAGCAGCTTGCCGGGACTAGCGGTTACCGGGGAGCTGTTTTTT - TRBJ2-2 TRBD2 TRBV5-6
CASSEVDRVGTEAFF TGTGCCAGCAGTGAAGTAGACAGGGTGGGAACTGAAGCTTTCTTT - TRBJ1-1 TRBD1 TRBV25-1
CAISTQGDYGYTF TGTGCCATCAGTACTCAGGGGGACTATGGCTACACCTTC - TRBJ1-2 TRBD1 TRBV10-3
CASSALAGPYNEQFF TGTGCCAGCAGTGCCTTAGCGGGCCCCTACAATGAGCAGTTCTTC - TRBJ2-1 TRBD2 TRBV25-1
CASSPRDRAGYTF TGTGCCAGCAGTCCCCGGGACAGGGCAGGCTACACCTTC - TRBJ1-2 TRBD1 TRBV6-5
CASSYGTGGSGNTIYF TGTGCCAGCAGCTACGGGACTGGAGGCTCTGGAAACACCATATATTTT - TRBJ1-3 - TRBV7-9
CATWGGGYTF TGTGCCACCTGGGGAGGTGGCTACACCTTC - TRBJ1-2 - TRBV19
CASSLASGYQETQYF TGCGCCAGCAGCTTAGCTAGCGGGTACCAAGAGACCCAGTACTTC - TRBJ2-5 TRBD2 TRBV5-1
CASSHLAGTGFNEQFF TGTGCCAGCAGCCACCTAGCGGGAACGGGATTCAATGAGCAGTTCTTC - TRBJ2-1 TRBD2 TRBV14
CASSIDLAHYTTGELFF TGTGCCAGTAGTATAGATCTAGCTCATTATACCACCGGGGAGCTGTTTTTT - TRBJ2-2 - TRBV19
CASSPTGGADTEAFF TGTGCCAGCTCACCTACGGGGGGCGCGGACACTGAAGCTTTCTTT - TRBJ1-1 - TRBV18
CASGPRGRSNTGELFF TGTGCCAGCGGTCCAAGAGGGCGGAGTAACACCGGGGAGCTGTTTTTT - TRBJ2-2 - TRBV7-9
CASSSHRLAGEGKETQYF TGCGCCAGCAGCTCGCACAGACTAGCGGGAGAAGGGAAAGAGACCCAGTACTTC - TRBJ2-5 TRBD2 TRBV5-1
CASTTTGEGNTEAFF TGTGCCAGTACCACGACAGGGGAGGGGAACACTGAAGCTTTCTTT - TRBJ1-1 TRBD1 TRBV19
CASSARQGGDQPQHF TGTGCCAGCAGCGCCCGTCAGGGCGGGGATCAGCCCCAGCATTTT - TRBJ1-5 - TRBV7-9
CASSLLAGGVGEQYF TGTGCCAGCAGTCTACTAGCGGGAGGTGTGGGCGAGCAGTACTTC - TRBJ2-7 TRBD2 TRBV28
CASSLEGDTEAFF TGTGCCAGCAGCTTAGAAGGGGACACTGAAGCTTTCTTT - TRBJ1-1 - TRBV7-9